This record looks at one T cell receptor (beta chain) sequence and its context. The sample belongs to a study of T cell changes during pregnancy in multiple sclerosis. Only in-frame clones appear in the TCRdb table, and some are missing; sequencing was by immunoSEQ multiplex PCR. The data show some 30,000 clones, with roughly nine tenths seen just once and approximately 10% held by the top ten. The CDR3 runs 20 residues. Germline V lookup: CDR1 WNHNN, CDR2 SYGVQD (reference sequence). The V gene lost 6 bases and the J gene lost 9 bases, with 36 bases spanning the gap. This clonotype originated in a female donor with multiple sclerosis, enrolled in a pregnancy study. Sequenced here: CD8+ T cells from peripheral blood mononuclear cells, sampled in the third trimester of pregnancy. The chain combines TRBV10-1 with TRBJ2-1, with a tentative D call TRBD2 (5 bases). The CDR3 region has the DNA TGCGCCAGCAGCGAACCAAAAAATCCGACGTGGCGGGTGGTTTATTGTGAGCAGTTCTTC. Protein sequence: CASSEPKNPTWRVVYCEQFF.